This TCR beta chain appears in the sequencing data of a study of shared clonotypes between healthy human individuals. V was pared by 9 bases and J by 10 bases, with 17 bases of the junction left unmatched. The CDR3 runs to 15 residues. Looked up from germline, CDR1 is MNHEY and CDR2 is SMNVEV (reference sequence). The material for each subset, its genomic DNA, was split evenly across several immunoSEQ plates. Sequencing was performed with immunoSEQ multiplex PCR; in TCRdb, only in-frame clones are kept and a portion is missing. There are approximately 2,000,000 clones in the sample; roughly 95% occur only once, and 1.5% to 2% lies in the top ten. CD45RO-negative, CCR7-selected cells formed the naive CD8 fraction, which excluded terminally differentiated effector memory CD45RA+ cells. Points from the study as a whole: Clonotype sharing among donors was thought likely to change with sequencing depth. Clonotypes that were shared across four donors made up approximately 5.1% of naive CD4 clonotypes.

Comment on this clone: Its specificity is not known.

Material for sequencing was naive CD8+ T cells from PBMCs. This sequence joins TRBV27 and TRBJ2-5, with 10 nucleotides matching TRBD2. The TCR originated in a man between 18 and 35 years old in good health. Some clones in this sample may be carry-over from other donors' samples. CDR3 residues: CASPLRTSGVWSQYF. The CDR3 DNA is TGTGCCAGTCCCCTAAGGACTAGCGGAGTTTGGAGCCAGTACTTC.